This T cell receptor (beta chain) was sequenced during a study of spatial heterogeneity in lung cancer. Time point defined: sample taken at primary tumor resection. Tumor, nontumor lung or frozen PBMC supplied whole RNA that was sequenced unsorted. Trimming removed 2 bases from V and 7 bases from J, with 9 bases in between. This CDR3 comprises 13 residues. Germline CDR1 is LGHDT and CDR2 is YNNKEL (reference sequence). This clonotype was counted at least ten times. Single TCR cDNA molecules each had their own unique molecular identifier. TCRdb recomputed calls from the 5' RACE reads with MiXCR, one row per CDR3 protein. The sample gives tens of thousands of distinct CDR3 sequences, 6.5% to 9% of which show up once; 29% is in the top ten.

This TCR was recovered from a female donor with early-stage non-small cell lung cancer. The specimen comprised PBMCs, sampled at surgery. V gene TRBV3-1 combines with J gene TRBJ2-1, with D unresolved. The CDR3 protein is CASSQRGGNEQFF. The CDR3 bases are TGTGCCAGCAGCCAACGAGGTGGTAATGAGCAGTTCTTC.